This entry lists 2 T cell receptor beta chains sequenced from one sample in a study of Ad26.COV2.S vaccination and SARS-CoV-2 variants. Sequencing was performed with immunoSEQ multiplex PCR; in TCRdb, only in-frame clones are kept and a portion is missing. The data show about 39,000 clones, approximately 80% seen once. This specimen was peripheral blood, taken after recovery from COVID-19. The receptor set was obtained from a human donor who had recovered from COVID-19.

The gene calls are TRBV2 and TRBJ2-5; TRBD1 agrees at 9 bases. V shed 10 bases, J shed 3 bases, and the junction held 6 bases outside the gene matches. The germline gives CDR1 SNHLY, CDR2 FYNNEI. The CDR3 length is 13 residues. The CDR3 protein is CATAGQGEETQYF. As DNA, the CDR3 is TGTGCCACCGCGGGACAGGGAGAAGAGACCCAGTACTTC.

The genes are TRBV13 and TRBJ1-4; 10 bases are shared with TRBD1. The J segment lost 8 bases and the V segment lost 4 bases, leaving 10 bases of the junction unmatched. In germline, CDR1 is PRHDT, CDR2 FYEKMQ (reference sequence). This CDR3 comprises 16 residues. The CDR3 region is CASSSPRQGAEEKLFF. CDR3 coding DNA: TGTGCCAGCAGCTCCCCCAGACAGGGGGCTGAAGAAAAACTGTTTTTT.